This T cell receptor beta chain was observed in a study of T cells in localized non-small cell lung cancer. Overall study findings and caveats: As only one tumor region underwent sequencing, heterogeneity remains possible.

Some clones are missing from TCRdb's copy, which holds only in-frame ones; the method was immunoSEQ multiplex PCR. The sample carries approximately 83,000 clones, roughly 88% recorded once. Trimming took 3 bases from V and 9 from J; bases not matched to a gene: 5. The germline V gene encodes CDR1 SSHAT and CDR2 FNYEAQ (reference sequence). This CDR3 has 15 residues. Comments on this clone: What it recognizes is unknown.

This receptor was identified in a woman aged 35-75 years with stage II squamous cell lung carcinoma. Sequenced here: PBMCs, sampled before any cancer treatment. The chain links TRBV7-7 to TRBJ2-1; 13 bases align to TRBD2. CDR3 bases: TGTGCCAGCAGCTTGACTAGCGGGAGGACGGCTGAGCAGTTCTTC. The encoded protein is CASSLTSGRTAEQFF.